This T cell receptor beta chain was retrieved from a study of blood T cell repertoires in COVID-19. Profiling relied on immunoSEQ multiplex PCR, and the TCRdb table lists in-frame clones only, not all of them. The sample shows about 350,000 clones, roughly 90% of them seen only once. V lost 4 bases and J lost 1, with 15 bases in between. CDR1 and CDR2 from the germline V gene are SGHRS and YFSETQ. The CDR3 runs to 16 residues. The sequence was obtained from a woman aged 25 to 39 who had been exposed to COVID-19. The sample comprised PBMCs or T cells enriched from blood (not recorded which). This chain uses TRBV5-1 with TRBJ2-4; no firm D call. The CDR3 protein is CASSPLTSSAKNIQYF. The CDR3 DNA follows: TGCGCCAGCAGCCCCCTGACATCTTCGGCCAAAAACATTCAGTACTTC.